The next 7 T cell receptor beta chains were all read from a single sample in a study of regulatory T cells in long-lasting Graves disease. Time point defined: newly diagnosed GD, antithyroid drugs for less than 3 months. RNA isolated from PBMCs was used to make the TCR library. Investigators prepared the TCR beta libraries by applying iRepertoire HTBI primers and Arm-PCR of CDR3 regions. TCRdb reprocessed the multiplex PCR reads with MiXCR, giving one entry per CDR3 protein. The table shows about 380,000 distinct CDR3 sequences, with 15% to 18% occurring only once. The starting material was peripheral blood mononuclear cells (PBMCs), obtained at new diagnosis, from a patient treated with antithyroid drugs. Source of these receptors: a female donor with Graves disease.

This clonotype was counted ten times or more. In nucleotides, the CDR3 is TGTGCCAGCAGTATACCTACAGGGTCGGGCGCTGAAGCTTTCTTT. The encoded protein is CASSIPTGSGAEAFF. The rearrangement uses TRBV12-3 or TRBV12-4 and TRBJ1-1, with D possibly being TRBD1 (6 bases). V was pared by 5 bases and J by 6 bases, with 19 bases between. The CDR3 is 15 amino acids.

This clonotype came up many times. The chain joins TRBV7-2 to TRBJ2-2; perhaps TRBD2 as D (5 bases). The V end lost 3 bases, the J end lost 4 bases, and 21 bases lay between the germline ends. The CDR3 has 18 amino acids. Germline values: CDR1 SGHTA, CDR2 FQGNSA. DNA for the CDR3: TGTGCCAGCAGCTTGGATTTTGCTAGCCCAAACTTCACCGGGGAGCTGTTTTTT. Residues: CASSLDFASPNFTGELFF.

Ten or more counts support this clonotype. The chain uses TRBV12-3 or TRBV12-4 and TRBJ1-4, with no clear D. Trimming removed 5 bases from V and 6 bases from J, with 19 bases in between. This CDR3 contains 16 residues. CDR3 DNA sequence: TGTGCCAGCAGTCCTGACGTCGCTCTGGGGTATGAAAAACTGTTTTTT. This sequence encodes CASSPDVALGYEKLFF.

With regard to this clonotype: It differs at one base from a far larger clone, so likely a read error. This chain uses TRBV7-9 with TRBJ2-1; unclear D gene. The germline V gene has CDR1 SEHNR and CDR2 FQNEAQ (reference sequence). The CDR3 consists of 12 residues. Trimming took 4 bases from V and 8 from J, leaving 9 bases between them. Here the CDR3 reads CASSSYVDEQFF. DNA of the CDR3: TGTGCCAGCAGCTCATATGTTGATGAGCAGTTCTTC.

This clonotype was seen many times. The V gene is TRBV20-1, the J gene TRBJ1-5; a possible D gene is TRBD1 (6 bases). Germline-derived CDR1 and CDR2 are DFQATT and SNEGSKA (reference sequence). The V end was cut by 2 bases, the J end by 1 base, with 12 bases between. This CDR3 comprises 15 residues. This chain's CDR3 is CSARSRTESNQPQHF. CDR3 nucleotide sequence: TGCAGTGCTAGATCCCGGACAGAAAGCAATCAGCCCCAGCATTTT.

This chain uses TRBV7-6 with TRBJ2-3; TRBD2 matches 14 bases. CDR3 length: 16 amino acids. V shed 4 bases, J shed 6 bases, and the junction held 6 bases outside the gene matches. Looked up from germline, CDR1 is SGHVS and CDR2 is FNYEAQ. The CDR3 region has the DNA TGTGCCAGCAGCTCGGGACTAGCGGGGGCTGGGGATACGCAGTATTTT. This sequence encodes CASSSGLAGAGDTQYF.

CDR3 DNA: TGTGCCAGTAGTAAATCAGCGGGGGTTCGCACACACAGGGATACGCAGTATTTT. This encodes CASSKSAGVRTHRDTQYF. The chain uses TRBV19 and TRBJ2-3; TRBD2 matches 8 bases. Germline V lookup: CDR1 LNHDA, CDR2 SQIVND (reference sequence). The ends lost 4 bases at V and 6 bases at J; junction bases unmatched: 18. The CDR3 totals 18 residues.